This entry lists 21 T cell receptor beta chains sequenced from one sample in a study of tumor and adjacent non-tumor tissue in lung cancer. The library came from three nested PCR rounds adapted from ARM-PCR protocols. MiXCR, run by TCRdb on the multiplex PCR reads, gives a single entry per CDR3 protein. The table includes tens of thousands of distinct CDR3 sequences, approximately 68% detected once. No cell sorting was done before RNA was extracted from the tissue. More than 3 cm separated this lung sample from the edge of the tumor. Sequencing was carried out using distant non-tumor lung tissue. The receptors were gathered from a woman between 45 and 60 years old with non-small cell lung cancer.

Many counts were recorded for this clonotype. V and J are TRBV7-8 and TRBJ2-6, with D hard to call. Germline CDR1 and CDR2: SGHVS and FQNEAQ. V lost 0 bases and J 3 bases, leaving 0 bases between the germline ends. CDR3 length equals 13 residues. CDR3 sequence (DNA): TGTGCCAGCAGCTTAGCTGGGGCCAACGTCCTGACTTTC. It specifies CASSLAGANVLTF.

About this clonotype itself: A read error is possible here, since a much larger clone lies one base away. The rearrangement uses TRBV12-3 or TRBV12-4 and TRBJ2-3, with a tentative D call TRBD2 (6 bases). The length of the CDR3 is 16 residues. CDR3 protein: CASLRRRTLGGDTQYF. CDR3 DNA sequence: TGTGCTTCCCTGCGCAGAAGGACGCTGGGGGGAGATACGCAGTATTTT.

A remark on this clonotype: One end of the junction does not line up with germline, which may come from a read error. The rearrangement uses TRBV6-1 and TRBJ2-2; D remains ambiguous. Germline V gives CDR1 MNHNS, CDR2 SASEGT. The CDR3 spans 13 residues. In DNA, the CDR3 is TGTGTCAGCAGTGAACAGTTTCCCGGGGAGCTGTTTTTT. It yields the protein CVSSEQFPGELFF.

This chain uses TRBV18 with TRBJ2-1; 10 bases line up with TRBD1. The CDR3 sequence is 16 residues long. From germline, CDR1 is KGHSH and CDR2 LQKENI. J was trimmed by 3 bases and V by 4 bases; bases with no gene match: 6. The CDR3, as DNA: TGTGCCAGCTCACTACCGGGACAGGGGTACTACAATGAGCAGTTCTTC. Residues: CASSLPGQGYYNEQFF.

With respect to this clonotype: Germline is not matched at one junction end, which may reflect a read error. CDR3 protein: CVSRIRTSGSGDQFF. In nucleotides, the CDR3 is TGTGTCAGCAGAATCCGGACTAGCGGGTCGGGTGACCAGTTCTTC. The genes are TRBV6-5 and TRBJ2-1; the match to TRBD2 covers 11 bases. The CDR3 totals 15 residues. Germline values: CDR1 MNHEY, CDR2 SVGAGI.

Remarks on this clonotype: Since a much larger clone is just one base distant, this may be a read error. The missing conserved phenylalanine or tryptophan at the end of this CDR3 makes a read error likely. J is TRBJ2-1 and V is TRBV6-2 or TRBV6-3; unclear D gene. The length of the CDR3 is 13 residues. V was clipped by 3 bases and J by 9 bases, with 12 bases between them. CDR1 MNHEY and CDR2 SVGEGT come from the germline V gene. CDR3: CASSYGRPSEQFS. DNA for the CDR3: TGTGCCAGCAGTTATGGGCGGCCAAGTGAGCAGTTCTCC.

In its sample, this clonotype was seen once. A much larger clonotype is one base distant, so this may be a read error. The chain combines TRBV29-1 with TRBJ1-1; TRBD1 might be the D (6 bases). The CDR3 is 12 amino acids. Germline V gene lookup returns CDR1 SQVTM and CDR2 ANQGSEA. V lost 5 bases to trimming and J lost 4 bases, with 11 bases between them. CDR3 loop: CSVIQGLTEAFF. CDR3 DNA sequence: TGCAGCGTTATACAGGGTCTCACTGAAGCTTTCTTT.

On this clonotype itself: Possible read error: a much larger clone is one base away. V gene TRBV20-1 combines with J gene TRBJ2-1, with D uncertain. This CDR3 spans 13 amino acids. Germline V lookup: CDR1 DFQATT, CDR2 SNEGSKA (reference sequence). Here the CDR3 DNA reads TGCAGTGCTAGAGAGGCAGCGTACAATAAGCAGTTCTTC. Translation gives CSAREAAYNKQFF.

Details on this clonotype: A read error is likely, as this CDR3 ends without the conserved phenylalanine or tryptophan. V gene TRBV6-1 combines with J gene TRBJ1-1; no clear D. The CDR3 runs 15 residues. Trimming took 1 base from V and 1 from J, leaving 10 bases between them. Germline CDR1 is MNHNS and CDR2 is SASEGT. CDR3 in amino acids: CASSEDPSPNTEAFS. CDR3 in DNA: TGTGCCAGCAGTGAAGATCCCTCCCCGAACACTGAAGCTTTCTCT.

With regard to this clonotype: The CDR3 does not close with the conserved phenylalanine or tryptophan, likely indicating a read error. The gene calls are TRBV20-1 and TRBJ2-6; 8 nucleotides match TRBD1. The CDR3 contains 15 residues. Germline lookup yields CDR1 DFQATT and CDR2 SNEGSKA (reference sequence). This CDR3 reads CSAIDRGSGGNVLTL. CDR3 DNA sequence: TGCAGTGCTATCGACAGGGGATCCGGGGGCAACGTCCTGACTTTA.

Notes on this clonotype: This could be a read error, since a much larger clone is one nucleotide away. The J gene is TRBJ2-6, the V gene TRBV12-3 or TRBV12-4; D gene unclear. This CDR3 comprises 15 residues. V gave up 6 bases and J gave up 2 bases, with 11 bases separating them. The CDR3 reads CASSPADAGANVLTF. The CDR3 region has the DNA TGTGCCAGCAGCCCCGCGGATGCTGGGGCCAACGTCCTGACTTTC.

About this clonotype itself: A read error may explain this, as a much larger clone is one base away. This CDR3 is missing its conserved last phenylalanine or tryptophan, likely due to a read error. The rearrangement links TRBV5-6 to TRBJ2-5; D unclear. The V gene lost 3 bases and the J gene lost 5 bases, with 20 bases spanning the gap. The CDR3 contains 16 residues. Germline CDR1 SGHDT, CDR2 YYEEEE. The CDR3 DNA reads TGTGCCAGCAGCTGGAATTGGGCGTCGCAGAGTGAGACCCAGTACTAC. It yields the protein CASSWNWASQSETQYY.

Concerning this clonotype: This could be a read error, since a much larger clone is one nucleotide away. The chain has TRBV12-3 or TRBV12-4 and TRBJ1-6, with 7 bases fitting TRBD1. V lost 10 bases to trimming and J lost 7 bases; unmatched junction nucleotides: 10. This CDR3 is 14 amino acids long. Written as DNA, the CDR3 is TGTGCCAACAGCCTAGCAGGGGGGAATTCACCCCTCCACTTT. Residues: CANSLAGGNSPLHF.

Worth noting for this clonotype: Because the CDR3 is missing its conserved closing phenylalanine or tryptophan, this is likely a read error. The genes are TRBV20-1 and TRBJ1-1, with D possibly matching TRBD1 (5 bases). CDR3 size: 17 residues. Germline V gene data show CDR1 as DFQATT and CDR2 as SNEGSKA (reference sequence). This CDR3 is CSARDGSGIYMITDAFS. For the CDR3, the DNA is TGCAGTGCTAGAGATGGTTCAGGGATATACATGATCACTGACGCTTTCTCT.

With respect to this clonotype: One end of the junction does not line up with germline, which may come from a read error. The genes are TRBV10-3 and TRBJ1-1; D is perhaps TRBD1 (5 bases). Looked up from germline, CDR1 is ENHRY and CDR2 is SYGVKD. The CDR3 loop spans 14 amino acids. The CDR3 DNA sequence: TGTGCCATCGGGGGGTCTGGGAAGAACACTGAAACTTTCTTT. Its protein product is CAIGGSGKNTETFF.

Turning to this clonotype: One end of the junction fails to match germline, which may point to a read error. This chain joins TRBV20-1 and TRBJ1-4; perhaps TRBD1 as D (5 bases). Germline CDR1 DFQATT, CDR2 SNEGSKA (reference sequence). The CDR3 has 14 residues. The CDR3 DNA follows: TGCAGTGCTACTTTGCCGGGGGAAGGAGAAAAACCGTTTTTT. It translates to CSATLPGEGEKPFF.

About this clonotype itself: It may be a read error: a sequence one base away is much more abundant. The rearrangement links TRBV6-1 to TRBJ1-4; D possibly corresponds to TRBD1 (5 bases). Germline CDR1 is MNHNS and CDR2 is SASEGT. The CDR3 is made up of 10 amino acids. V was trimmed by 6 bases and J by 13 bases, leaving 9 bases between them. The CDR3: CASRGTILFF. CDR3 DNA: TGTGCCAGCAGAGGGACGATACTGTTTTTT.

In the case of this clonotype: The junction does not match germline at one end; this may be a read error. CDR3 in DNA: TGCGCCACCTCCTTGGACACCGGGGCCAACGTCCTGTCTTTC. Residues: CATSLDTGANVLSF. The gene calls are TRBV4-3 and TRBJ2-6; D possibly matches TRBD1 or TRBD2 (5 bases each). In germline, CDR1 is LGHNA, CDR2 YSLEER. The CDR3 is 14 residues long.

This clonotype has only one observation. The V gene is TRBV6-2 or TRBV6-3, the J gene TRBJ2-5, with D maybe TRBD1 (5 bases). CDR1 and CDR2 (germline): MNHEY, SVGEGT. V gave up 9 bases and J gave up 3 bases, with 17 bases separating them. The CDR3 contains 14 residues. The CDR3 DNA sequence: TGTGCCAGTAGATACGAGACAGCAGAAGAGACCCAGTACTTC. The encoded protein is CASRYETAEETQYF.

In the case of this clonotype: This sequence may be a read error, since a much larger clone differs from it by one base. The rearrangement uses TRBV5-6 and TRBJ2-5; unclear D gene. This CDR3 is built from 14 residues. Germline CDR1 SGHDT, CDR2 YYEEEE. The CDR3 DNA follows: TGTGCCAACAGCTTGGTTTCAGAACAAGAGACCCAGTACTTC. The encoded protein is CANSLVSEQETQYF.

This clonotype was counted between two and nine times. The CDR3 loop is CASSPRGLTGELFF. The CDR3 DNA reads as TGTGCCAGCAGCCCTCGGGGCCTCACCGGGGAGCTGTTTTTT. The chain uses TRBV11-3 and TRBJ2-2; the D gene could be TRBD1 or TRBD2 (5 bases each). Looked up from germline, CDR1 is SGHNT and CDR2 is YENEEA. This CDR3 spans 14 amino acids. V gave up 5 bases and J gave up 4 bases, with 11 bases separating them.